This T cell receptor beta chain was sequenced for a study of siplizumab effects on memory and regulatory T cells. Per-sample assaying covered about 10^5 TCR templates. Sequencing was performed with immunoSEQ multiplex PCR; in TCRdb, only in-frame clones are kept and a portion is missing. The data contain under 85,000 clones, around nine tenths of them singletons. The CDR3 loop spans 12 amino acids. The germline gives CDR1 SGHNT, CDR2 YENEEA. Trimming removed 0 bases from V and 14 bases from J, with 10 bases in between. This clonotype originated in a human donor in good health. Material: Tregs sorted from blood. The chain employs TRBV11-3 and TRBJ1-4; D is unresolved. The CDR3 sequence: CASSLDLGALFF. The CDR3 region has the DNA TGTGCCAGCAGCTTAGATCTAGGCGCTCTGTTTTTT.